These 15 T cell receptor beta chains were all obtained from the same sample, sequenced in a study of T-cell memory formation after mild COVID-19. TCRdb ran MiXCR on the 5' RACE reads and lists one entry per CDR3 protein. This sample has about 450,000 distinct CDR3 sequences, with 23% found just once. The sequencing input was PBMCs or a T cell subset sorted from them (not recorded which). The receptors here all came from an adult woman who had mild COVID-19 (a few samples of this study predate the infection). Cell type and time point are not known.

The chain is built from TRBV7-8 and TRBJ2-1, with 8 bases that match TRBD2. The CDR3 sequence is 17 residues long. Trimming at V came to 5 bases and at J to 6 bases, leaving 15 bases not matched to a gene. Germline V gives CDR1 SGHVS, CDR2 FQNEAQ. This CDR3 is CASSARIPGLEGNEQFF. CDR3 DNA sequence: TGTGCCAGCAGCGCTAGGATACCGGGACTAGAGGGCAATGAGCAGTTCTTC.

This clonotype was observed a few times. The chain uses TRBV6-5 and TRBJ1-1; a weak D match, TRBD1 (5 bases). Trimming removed 6 bases at V and 5 bases at J, with 16 bases between. CDR1 is MNHEY and CDR2 is SVGAGI in the germline V gene. CDR3 size: 14 residues. The chain's CDR3 is CASREPVRGTEAFF. For the CDR3, the DNA is TGTGCCAGCAGAGAACCGGTACGGGGGACTGAAGCTTTCTTT.

In this sample, this clonotype turned up a few times. V is TRBV19 and J is TRBJ2-1, with 11 nucleotides matching TRBD2. Germline V gene data show CDR1 as LNHDA and CDR2 as SQIVND (reference sequence). The CDR3 consists of 15 residues. V lost 7 bases and J lost 9; bases outside the gene matches: 11. The CDR3 protein is CASMVTSGVGLEQFF. The CDR3 coding sequence is TGTGCCAGTATGGTGACTAGCGGGGTGGGTCTTGAGCAGTTCTTC.

V and J are TRBV10-3 and TRBJ2-1, with D possibly matching TRBD2 (6 bases). The V gene lost 5 bases and the J gene lost 6 bases, with 11 bases spanning the gap. The V gene's germline CDR1 is ENHRY and CDR2 SYGVKD. This CDR3 has 13 amino acids. The CDR3 here is CAISLPGLNEQFF. DNA of the CDR3: TGTGCCATCAGTTTACCGGGACTCAATGAGCAGTTCTTC.

The V and J genes are TRBV5-6 and TRBJ1-4; no clear D. The length of the CDR3 is 14 residues. Germline lookup yields CDR1 SGHDT and CDR2 YYEEEE. The V end lost 5 bases, the J end lost 0 bases, and 8 bases lay between the germline ends. The CDR3 loop is CASSFGPTNEKLFF. CDR3 nucleotides: TGTGCCAGCAGTTTCGGTCCAACTAATGAAAAACTGTTTTTT.

This clonotype came up a few times. The rearrangement links TRBV7-9 to TRBJ1-1, with D perhaps TRBD1 (6 bases). Germline CDR1 SEHNR, CDR2 FQNEAQ (reference sequence). CDR3 length: 15 amino acids. V lost 0 bases to trimming and J lost 3 bases, with 11 bases between them. The CDR3 is CASSLAASGDTEAFF. DNA for the CDR3: TGTGCCAGCAGCTTAGCGGCCTCAGGGGACACTGAAGCTTTCTTT.

This chain connects TRBV20-1 to TRBJ2-1; 12 nucleotides match TRBD2. The trim removed 6 bases at V and 1 base at J, leaving 4 bases unmatched. CDR1 is DFQATT, CDR2 SNEGSKA, per germline (reference sequence). This CDR3 has 15 amino acids. The CDR3 bases are TGCAGTGCCACTAGCGGGAGGCGATCCTACAATGAGCAGTTCTTC. Translating gives CSATSGRRSYNEQFF.

The V call is TRBV6-6, the J call TRBJ2-7; 7 positions agree with TRBD1. The J segment lost 3 bases and the V segment lost 4 bases, leaving 6 bases of the junction unmatched. Germline V gene lookup returns CDR1 MNHNY and CDR2 SVGAGI (reference sequence). This CDR3 is 14 amino acids long. DNA for the CDR3: TGTGCCAGCAGTTTAATTACAGGGGTCTACGAGCAGTACTTC. Amino acid sequence: CASSLITGVYEQYF.

The chain recombines TRBV9 with TRBJ2-5, with 10 bases identical to TRBD1. In germline, CDR1 is SGDLS, CDR2 YYNGEE. This CDR3 is built from 13 residues. V shed 6 bases, J shed 5 bases, and the junction held 4 bases outside the gene matches. Here the CDR3 reads CASTSGQGETQYF. The CDR3 region has the DNA TGTGCCAGCACCTCGGGACAGGGGGAGACCCAGTACTTC.

V and J are TRBV6-5 and TRBJ1-1, with D possibly being TRBD1 (6 bases). Trimming removed 5 bases at V and 1 base at J, with 17 bases between. The CDR3 is made up of 16 amino acids. Germline V gene lookup returns CDR1 MNHEY and CDR2 SVGAGI. CDR3 DNA sequence: TGTGCCAGCAGTCAAAAAACCGGGACACCGAACACTGAAGCTTTCTTT. Encoded protein: CASSQKTGTPNTEAFF.

About this clonotype itself: Just one base apart from a much larger clone, this may be a read error. The chain is built from TRBV7-9 and TRBJ2-3; the D call may be TRBD1 or TRBD2 (5 bases each). The germline V and J ends were trimmed by 3 bases and 2 bases, with 9 bases remaining between them. The CDR3 is 14 residues long. CDR1 is SEHNR, CDR2 FQNEAQ, per germline (reference sequence). The CDR3: CASSFSGPTDTQYF. CDR3 sequence (DNA): TGTGCCAGCAGCTTTTCGGGGCCCACAGATACGCAGTATTTT. Based on the CDR3 plus reference TRBV7-9 and TRBJ2-3, the full variable domain is DTGVSQNPRHKITKRGQNVTFRCDPISEHNRLYWYRQTLGQGPEFLTYFQNEAQLEKSRLLSDRFSAERPKGSFSTLEIQRTEQGDSAMYLCASSFSGPTDTQYFGPGTRLTVL.

This clonotype was seen only a few times. The V and J genes are TRBV20-1 and TRBJ2-7; D not certain. Germline loops: CDR1 DFQATT, CDR2 SNEGSKA (reference sequence). This CDR3 has 16 amino acids. V was pared by 6 bases and J by 0 bases, with 21 bases between. The chain's CDR3 is CSAKPVKAGPSYEQYF. The DNA of the CDR3 is TGCAGTGCCAAACCCGTTAAGGCAGGACCCTCCTACGAGCAGTACTTC.

The chain combines TRBV5-4 with TRBJ1-1; TRBD1 might be the D (5 bases). The length of the CDR3 is 12 residues. Germline assignment: CDR1 SGHNT and CDR2 YYREEE (reference sequence). V lost 4 bases to trimming and J lost 5 bases, with 9 bases between them. Here the CDR3 reads CASSDQGTEAFF. The CDR3 DNA is TGTGCCAGCAGCGATCAGGGAACTGAAGCTTTCTTT.

J is TRBJ2-1 and V is TRBV12-3 or TRBV12-4, with 10 bases aligning to TRBD1. V shed 0 bases, J shed 12 bases, and the junction held 8 bases outside the gene matches. There are 15 residues in the CDR3. CDR3 nucleotide sequence: TGTGCCAGCAGTTTAGCGCAGGGACAGGGGATGGTGCAGTTCTTC. Translated, it gives CASSLAQGQGMVQFF.

This clonotype was found many times. This chain joins TRBV7-9 and TRBJ2-1, with 10 bases identical to TRBD2. This CDR3 is built from 14 residues. Per germline, CDR1 SEHNR and CDR2 FQNEAQ (reference sequence). Trimming at V came to 9 bases and at J to 6 bases, leaving 8 bases not matched to a gene. CDR3 coding DNA: TGTGCCAGTCCGGGACTAGCGCACCTCAATGAGCAGTTCTTC. Its translation: CASPGLAHLNEQFF.